The sample holds many counts of the clone carrying this T cell receptor beta chain. The antigen remains unidentified. The data were obtained in a study of CD8 T cells in ankylosing spondylitis. Study conclusions and caveats: Ankylosing spondylitis blood appeared to be characterized by a TCR beta motif of under 10 highly homologous variants. The clones that were linked to disease were reported to be significantly enriched in matched synovial fluid samples from ankylosing spondylitis patients.

Using quantitative 5'-RACE with molecular barcodes, the authors made TCR beta libraries. TCRdb reprocessed the 5' RACE reads with MiXCR, giving one entry per CDR3 protein. The table includes fewer than 550,000 distinct CDR3 sequences, about 5% detected once. V was pared by 6 bases and J by 4 bases, with 11 bases of the junction left unmatched. From germline, CDR1 is SQVTM and CDR2 ANQGSEA. The CDR3 is 14 amino acids. The V and J genes are TRBV29-1 and TRBJ2-5; 7 bases agree with TRBD1. Specimen: blood, either unsorted or a sorted T cell fraction (not recorded which). The TCR originated in a male donor with ankylosing spondylitis. CDR3 loop: CSVIATGAIETQYF. The DNA of the CDR3 is TGCAGCGTAATCGCAACAGGGGCCATAGAGACCCAGTACTTC.